This T cell receptor (beta chain) originates from a study of cytomegalovirus exposure and HLA in healthy donors. Study summary: The 130 or so validation repertoires, a later analysis reported, used the same platform as the approximately 700 first-cohort repertoires. Whole-study results and caveats: Researchers catalogued approximately 170 TCR beta chains as cytomegalovirus-associated. According to a subsequent analysis, TCR clusters from the first cohort were inclined to appear together in the 120 validation repertoires.

The method was immunoSEQ multiplex PCR; TCRdb's version includes in-frame clones alone and lacks a portion of them. The table has roughly 98,000 clones, about 90% seen once. In the case of this clone: Its antigen is unidentified.

The CDR3 spans 17 residues. CDR1 SNHLY and CDR2 FYNNEI come from the germline V gene. V shed 7 bases, J shed 0 bases, and the junction held 11 bases outside the gene matches. Input material: PBMCs. The receptor comes from a man aged 18 to 30 in good health and CMV-seropositive. The rearrangement joins TRBV2 to TRBJ2-2; TRBD2 matches at 7 bases. The CDR3 is CASIGPGLSTNTGELFF. The CDR3 DNA reads as TGTGCCAGCATCGGACCGGGACTATCTACGAACACCGGGGAGCTGTTTTTT.